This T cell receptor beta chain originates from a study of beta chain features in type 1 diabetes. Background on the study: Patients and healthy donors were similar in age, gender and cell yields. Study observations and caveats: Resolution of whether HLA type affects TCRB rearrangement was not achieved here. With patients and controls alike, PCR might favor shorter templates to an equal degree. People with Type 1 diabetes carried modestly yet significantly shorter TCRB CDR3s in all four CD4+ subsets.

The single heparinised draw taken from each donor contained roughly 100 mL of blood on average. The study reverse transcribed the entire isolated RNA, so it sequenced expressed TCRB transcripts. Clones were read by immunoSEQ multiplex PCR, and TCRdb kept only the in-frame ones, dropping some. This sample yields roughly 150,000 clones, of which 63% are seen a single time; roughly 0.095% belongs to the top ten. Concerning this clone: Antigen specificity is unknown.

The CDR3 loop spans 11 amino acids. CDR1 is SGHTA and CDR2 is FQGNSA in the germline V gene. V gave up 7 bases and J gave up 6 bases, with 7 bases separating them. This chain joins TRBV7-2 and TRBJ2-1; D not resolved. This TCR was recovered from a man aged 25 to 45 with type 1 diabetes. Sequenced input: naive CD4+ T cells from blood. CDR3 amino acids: CASTPRNEQFF. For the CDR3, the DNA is TGTGCCAGCACCCCTCGCAATGAGCAGTTCTTC.